The 17 T cell receptor beta chains below all came from one sample that was sequenced in a study of blood T cell repertoires in COVID-19. Some clones are missing from TCRdb's copy, which holds only in-frame ones; the method was immunoSEQ multiplex PCR. Here the sample spans about 130,000 clones, more than 70% being singletons. Sequenced: peripheral blood. The source of these receptors is a man in his fifties or sixties with acute or convalescent COVID-19.

The chain recombines TRBV19 with TRBJ1-1; D unresolved. V was clipped by 6 bases and J by 3 bases, with 11 bases between them. This CDR3 has 13 residues. Germline V CDR1 and CDR2: LNHDA, SQIVND (reference sequence). In DNA form, the CDR3 reads TGTGCCAGTAGCCCTGCCCGGGACACTGAAGCTTTCTTT. Its translation: CASSPARDTEAFF.

The chain uses TRBV18 and TRBJ1-5, with D perhaps matching TRBD1 (6 bases). The V and J ends lost 2 bases and 7 bases respectively, with 9 bases between them. The CDR3 contains 13 residues. Germline V CDR1 and CDR2: KGHSH, LQKENI. CDR3 region: CASSPSQGQPQHF. In DNA, the CDR3 is TGTGCCAGCTCACCATCACAGGGACAGCCCCAGCATTTT.

This clone was picked up one time. The CDR3: CASSHKDRGNEKLFF. CDR3 nucleotide sequence: TGTGCCAGCAGCCATAAGGACAGGGGAAATGAAAAACTGTTTTTT. The chain employs TRBV3-1 (or the pseudogene TRBV3-2) and TRBJ1-4; 9 nucleotides agree with TRBD1. This CDR3 contains 15 residues. Germline V CDR1 and CDR2: LGHDT, YNNKEL (reference sequence). J was trimmed by 5 bases and V by 3 bases; bases with no gene match: 4.

V usage is TRBV6-5 and J usage is TRBJ2-3; D gene uncertain. From germline, CDR1 is MNHEY and CDR2 SVGAGI. This CDR3 is built from 11 residues. Trimming took 5 bases from V and 3 from J, leaving 3 bases between them. The CDR3 nucleotides are TGTGCCAGCAGTACTACAGATACGCAGTATTTT. Translated, it gives CASSTTDTQYF.

This clone was counted only a few times. The chain links TRBV29-1 to TRBJ2-1; 7 bases align to TRBD1. Looked up from germline, CDR1 is SQVTM and CDR2 is ANQGSEA. The CDR3 totals 15 residues. V dropped 4 bases and J dropped 8; count of bases not matched to a gene: 14. The CDR3 DNA reads as TGCAGCGTTGGGACAGGCTTTTTAGGCTTGGATGAGCAGTTCTTC. It specifies CSVGTGFLGLDEQFF.

V usage is TRBV5-4 and J usage is TRBJ1-2; D perhaps matches TRBD1 (6 bases). Germline CDR1 reads SGHNT; CDR2 reads YYREEE (reference sequence). Trimming removed 4 bases at V and 1 base at J, with 14 bases between. The CDR3 consists of 15 residues. This chain's CDR3 is CASSPTTGHNYGYTF. CDR3 DNA: TGTGCCAGCAGCCCCACCACAGGGCATAACTATGGCTACACCTTC. Together with reference TRBV5-4 and TRBJ1-2, the CDR3 gives the full variable domain: ETGVTQSPTHLIKTRGQQVTLRCSSQSGHNTVSWYQQALGQGPQFIFQYYREEENGRGNFPPRFSGLQFPNYSSELNVNALELDDSALYLCASSPTTGHNYGYTFGSGTRLTVV.

The V gene is TRBV3-1 (or the pseudogene TRBV3-2), the J gene TRBJ1-2, with D possibly matching TRBD1 (5 bases). The germline V gene has CDR1 LGHDT and CDR2 YNNKEL (reference sequence). V shed 1 base and J shed 7 bases, with 13 bases lying between them. This CDR3 contains 14 residues. CDR3 DNA: TGTGCCAGCAGCCAAGTCGTACAGGTCGGTGGCTACACCTTC. Residues: CASSQVVQVGGYTF.

Only a few counts were recorded for this clone. Written as DNA, the CDR3 is TGTGCCAGCAGCTTAGCCGCCGGAGAAATCTACAATGAGCAGTTCTTC. Translated: CASSLAAGEIYNEQFF. The J gene is TRBJ2-1, the V gene TRBV13; no firm D call. This CDR3 is 16 amino acids long. The V and J ends lost 1 base and 3 bases respectively, with 13 bases between them. Germline CDR1 is PRHDT and CDR2 is FYEKMQ (reference sequence). Based on the CDR3 plus reference TRBV13 and TRBJ2-1, the full variable domain is AAGVIQSPRHLIKEKRETATLKCYPIPRHDTVYWYQQGPGQDPQFLISFYEKMQSDKGSIPDRFSAQQFSDYHSELNMSSLELGDSALYFCASSLAAGEIYNEQFFGPGTRLTVL.

This chain joins TRBV3-1 (or the pseudogene TRBV3-2) and TRBJ1-1; unclear D gene. Between the trimmed V and J ends, which lost 0 bases and 4 bases, there was a span of 9 bases. The CDR3 covers 14 residues. Germline V CDR1 and CDR2: LGHDT, YNNKEL (reference sequence). CDR3 nucleotide sequence: TGTGCCAGCAGCCAAGATACGGTCTCCACTGAAGCTTTCTTT. As protein: CASSQDTVSTEAFF.

This chain connects TRBV5-4 to TRBJ2-1; 9 bases map to TRBD1. The ends lost 4 bases at V and 9 bases at J; junction bases unmatched: 14. CDR1 and CDR2 from the germline V gene are SGHNT and YYREEE (reference sequence). The CDR3 extends over 16 amino acids. The CDR3 DNA follows: TGTGCCAGCAGCCCCCAAGTAGGGACAGGGAATACTGAGCAGTTCTTC. Protein product: CASSPQVGTGNTEQFF.

This chain joins TRBV7-9 and TRBJ1-2, with unresolved D. With 5 bases removed from V and 2 bases from J, the gap between germline ends came to 15 bases. The germline V gene encodes CDR1 SEHNR and CDR2 FQNEAQ (reference sequence). This CDR3 is built from 15 residues. CDR3 nucleotides: TGTGCCAGCAGCCCCCAAGCCCAAGCAAACTATGGCTACACCTTC. Its translation is CASSPQAQANYGYTF.

The chain carries TRBV14 and TRBJ2-7; D may be TRBD1 (5 bases). From germline, CDR1 is SGHDN and CDR2 FVKESK. This CDR3 has 14 amino acids. V lost 3 bases to trimming and J lost 2 bases, with 11 bases between them. CDR3 in amino acids: CASSQVDKTYEQYF. Here the CDR3 DNA reads TGTGCCAGCAGCCAGGTGGACAAAACCTACGAGCAGTACTTC.

The V call is TRBV4-1, the J call TRBJ1-3, with D perhaps TRBD1 (6 bases). The germline V gene encodes CDR1 MGHRA and CDR2 YSYEKL. The CDR3 covers 15 residues. V was trimmed by 2 bases and J by 1 base, leaving 9 bases between them. CDR3 loop: CASSQNTGSGNTIYF. DNA for the CDR3: TGCGCCAGCAGCCAAAACACAGGGTCTGGAAACACCATATATTTT.

This chain links TRBV9 with TRBJ2-6; TRBD2 aligns across 13 bases. The CDR3 loop spans 18 amino acids. Germline values: CDR1 SGDLS, CDR2 YYNGEE. The J segment lost 2 bases and the V segment lost 3 bases, leaving 5 bases of the junction unmatched. The CDR3 bases are TGTGCCAGCAGCGAGACGGGACTAGCGGGGACTGGGGCCAACGTCCTGACTTTC. As protein: CASSETGLAGTGANVLTF.

The chain employs TRBV7-2 and TRBJ2-5; a possible D gene is TRBD1 (5 bases). The length of the CDR3 is 13 residues. V lost 5 bases to trimming and J lost 4 bases, with 11 bases between them. The germline V gene encodes CDR1 SGHTA and CDR2 FQGNSA. The CDR3 DNA follows: TGTGCCAGCAGCCCAGGGCGGACAGAGACCCAGTACTTC. Protein: CASSPGRTETQYF.

The V gene is TRBV6-5, the J gene TRBJ1-3; 7 bases fit TRBD1. Germline trimming cut 0 bases from V and 3 bases from J; bases unmatched to any gene: 2. From germline, CDR1 is MNHEY and CDR2 SVGAGI. CDR3 length: 15 residues. The CDR3 sequence: CASSYSPGGGNTIYF. DNA of the CDR3: TGTGCCAGCAGTTACTCGCCAGGGGGTGGAAACACCATATATTTT.

The chain employs TRBV6-6 and TRBJ1-2, with D possibly being TRBD1 (6 bases). V dropped 1 base and J dropped 1 base, with 7 bases sitting between them. The CDR3 spans 14 residues. In germline, CDR1 is MNHNY, CDR2 SVGAGI (reference sequence). This chain's CDR3 is CASSYYRVNYGYTF. The CDR3 DNA sequence: TGTGCCAGCAGTTACTACAGGGTTAACTATGGCTACACCTTC.